Each of the 17 T cell receptor beta chains below was sequenced from the same sample in a study of lymphopenia after photon versus proton radiotherapy. The table came from immunoSEQ multiplex PCR; TCRdb's copy has only in-frame clones and leaves some out. The sample yields 160,000 or so clones, approximately 86% seen once. The sequences come from peripheral blood, collected from a patient treated with photon-based radiotherapy. The receptors shown here come from a man in his forties or fifties with gastric cancer.

The chain employs TRBV21-1 and TRBJ2-7; TRBD2, the D gene given by the table, was not confirmed from the DNA. TRBV21-1 is a listed pseudogene. The CDR3 contains 16 residues. The CDR3 DNA follows: TGTGCCAGCAGCTCGCTCGGGAGGGTCCGGGACTACGAGCAGTACTTC. Protein product: CASSSLGRVRDYEQYF.

This clone turned up a few times. The sample has other DNA sequences that encode this CDR3 too. This chain joins TRBV18 and TRBJ1-2; maybe TRBD1 (5 bases). CDR1 KGHSH and CDR2 LQKENI come from the germline V gene. V gave up 2 bases and J gave up 2 bases, with 6 bases separating them. CDR3 length equals 13 residues. CDR3: CASSPSGNYGYTF. CDR3 coding DNA: TGTGCCAGCTCACCATCAGGGAACTATGGCTACACCTTC.

This sequence joins TRBV7-2 and TRBJ1-2; 8 bases map to TRBD1. The J segment lost 8 bases and the V segment lost 3 bases, leaving 8 bases of the junction unmatched. Germline values: CDR1 SGHTA, CDR2 FQGNSA. This CDR3 is built from 14 residues. CDR3 nucleotide sequence: TGTGCCAGCAGCTTCGACAACAGGGGGATCGGCTACACCTTC. As protein: CASSFDNRGIGYTF.

This chain links TRBV11-2 with TRBJ1-4, with TRBD1 matching over 7 bases. CDR3 size: 14 residues. Germline CDR1 and CDR2: SGHAT and FQNNGV. With 5 bases clipped from V and 7 bases from J, the junction kept 7 bases outside the gene matches. CDR3 nucleotides: TGTGCCAGCAGCGTAGGGGGCGCCAGTGAAAAACTGTTTTTT. Protein sequence: CASSVGGASEKLFF.

The rearrangement uses TRBV7-9 and TRBJ2-7; a possible D gene is TRBD2 (5 bases). Germline V gene sequence: CDR1 SEHNR, CDR2 FQNEAQ (reference sequence). The ends were cut back, 3 bases at V and 1 base at J, with 7 bases in the middle. This CDR3 is built from 13 residues. Here the CDR3 DNA reads TGTGCCAGCAGCTTGCGGGCTTCCTACGAGCAGTACTTC. Protein: CASSLRASYEQYF. Full variable domain (remainder filled in from reference TRBV7-9 and TRBJ2-7): DTGVSQNPRHKITKRGQNVTFRCDPISEHNRLYWYRQTLGQGPEFLTYFQNEAQLEKSRLLSDRFSAERPKGSFSTLEIQRTEQGDSAMYLCASSLRASYEQYFGPGTRLTVT.

CDR3 in amino acids: CASSYSADRGVAFF. The CDR3 coding sequence is TGTGCCAGCAGTTACTCTGCTGACAGGGGGGTAGCTTTCTTT. The chain has TRBV6-5 and TRBJ1-1; 9 nucleotides line up with TRBD1. J gave up 10 bases and V 0 bases, and 6 bases lay outside the gene matches. Germline V gene data show CDR1 as MNHEY and CDR2 as SVGAGI. The CDR3 covers 14 residues.

This chain links TRBV2 with TRBJ1-3; 7 bases fit TRBD1. The CDR3 is 16 residues long. Germline CDR1 and CDR2: SNHLY and FYNNEI. The V gene end was trimmed by 3 bases and the J gene end by 2 bases; junction bases not matched to a gene: 7. Here the CDR3 DNA reads TGTGCCAGCAGTGAGCAGGGGGTCGGGGCTGGAAACACCATATATTTT. Translated: CASSEQGVGAGNTIYF.

The V and J genes are TRBV19 and TRBJ1-2, with 7 positions matching TRBD1. CDR1 LNHDA and CDR2 SQIVND come from the germline V gene (reference sequence). Losses at the gene ends were 4 bases for V and 4 bases for J; bases not matched to a gene: 18. CDR3 length equals 18 residues. The CDR3 region has the DNA TGTGCCAGTAGTAAATGGGCGGGGACAGAAGAAAATTCCTATGGCTACACCTTC. Translating gives CASSKWAGTEENSYGYTF.

This chain uses TRBV10-3 with TRBJ2-5; D is perhaps TRBD1 (6 bases). The germline V gene has CDR1 ENHRY and CDR2 SYGVKD. Between the trimmed V and J ends, which lost 4 bases and 2 bases, there was a span of 8 bases. The CDR3 runs 13 residues. The CDR3 protein is CAISVQGQETQYF. Written as DNA, the CDR3 is TGTGCCATCAGTGTCCAGGGGCAAGAGACCCAGTACTTC.

J is TRBJ2-1 and V is TRBV7-2; D gene ambiguous. V gave up 0 bases and J gave up 6 bases, with 6 bases separating them. This CDR3 region has 13 residues. From germline, CDR1 is SGHTA and CDR2 FQGNSA. CDR3 loop: CASSLALFNEQFF. In DNA, the CDR3 is TGTGCCAGCAGCTTAGCTCTTTTCAATGAGCAGTTCTTC.

The CDR3 DNA is TGTGCCAGCAGTACCGACAGACTCTATGGCTACACCTTC. This gives the protein CASSTDRLYGYTF. The chain carries TRBV9 and TRBJ1-2, with D perhaps TRBD1 (5 bases). Trimming took off 5 bases at V and 4 bases at J, with 12 bases between the two ends. The germline V gene has CDR1 SGDLS and CDR2 YYNGEE. The CDR3 is 13 residues long. Filled out from reference TRBV9 and TRBJ1-2, the complete variable domain reads DSGVTQTPKHLITATGQRVTLRCSPRSGDLSVYWYQQSLDQGLQFLIQYYNGEERAKGNILERFSAQQFPDLHSELNLSSLELGDSALYFCASSTDRLYGYTFGSGTRLTVV.

V gene TRBV30 combines with J gene TRBJ2-1; no clear D gene. The CDR3 extends over 14 amino acids. Trimming took 0 bases from V and 5 from J, leaving 11 bases between them. Germline V CDR1 and CDR2: GTSNPN, SVGIG (reference sequence). CDR3 sequence reads: CAWSVLRKNNEQFF. In DNA, the CDR3 is TGTGCCTGGAGTGTATTGCGGAAGAACAATGAGCAGTTCTTC. The full variable domain, with the rest looked up from reference TRBV30 and TRBJ2-1, is SQTIHQWPATLVQPVGSPLSLECTVEGTSNPNLYWYRQAAGRGLQLLFYSVGIGQISSEVPQNLSASRPQDRQFILSSKKLLLSDSGFYLCAWSVLRKNNEQFFGPGTRLTVL.

The V gene is TRBV9, the J gene TRBJ2-5; no firm D call. The V and J ends lost 3 bases and 6 bases respectively, with 15 bases between them. This CDR3 comprises 14 residues. CDR1 is SGDLS, CDR2 YYNGEE, per germline. This CDR3 is CASSAGPPSKTQYF. CDR3 in DNA: TGTGCCAGCAGCGCCGGGCCGCCGAGCAAGACCCAGTACTTC.

The chain joins TRBV28 to TRBJ2-1, with a tentative D call TRBD1 (6 bases). Trimming stripped 7 bases from V and 7 bases from J, with 26 bases between. Germline lookup yields CDR1 MDHEN and CDR2 SYDVKM. The CDR3 consists of 17 residues. CDR3 in amino acids: CASTSNGRPRGWNEQFF. The CDR3 DNA sequence: TGTGCCAGCACATCTAACGGCCGGCCAAGGGGGTGGAATGAGCAGTTCTTC.

The V and J genes are TRBV28 and TRBJ2-5; tentatively, D is TRBD1 or TRBD2 (5 bases each). The ends were cut back, 10 bases at V and 4 bases at J, with 22 bases in the middle. Germline assignment: CDR1 MDHEN and CDR2 SYDVKM. The CDR3 contains 15 residues. Written as DNA, the CDR3 is TGTGCCACCATTGGGCAGGGAGAGTCAAGAGAGACCCAGTACTTC. Its protein product is CATIGQGESRETQYF.

The chain recombines TRBV29-1 with TRBJ2-3; TRBD1 matches at 12 bases. Looked up from germline, CDR1 is SQVTM and CDR2 is ANQGSEA. This CDR3 is built from 14 residues. The V segment lost 3 bases and the J segment 6 bases; nucleotides outside the gene matches: 4. In nucleotides, the CDR3 is TGCAGCGTTGAGGGACAGGGGGCTCGGGATACGCAGTATTTT. Translating gives CSVEGQGARDTQYF.

This clone was seen just once. The chain links TRBV30 to TRBJ2-7; TRBD2 is a possible D gene (6 bases). The CDR3 is 12 residues long. Per the germline V gene, CDR1 is GTSNPN and CDR2 is SVGIG (reference sequence). Trimming cost V 5 bases and J 7 bases, with 15 bases left between them. In nucleotides, the CDR3 is TGTGCCTGGGCGGGGAACGTTGATGAGCAGTACTTC. Its translation is CAWAGNVDEQYF.